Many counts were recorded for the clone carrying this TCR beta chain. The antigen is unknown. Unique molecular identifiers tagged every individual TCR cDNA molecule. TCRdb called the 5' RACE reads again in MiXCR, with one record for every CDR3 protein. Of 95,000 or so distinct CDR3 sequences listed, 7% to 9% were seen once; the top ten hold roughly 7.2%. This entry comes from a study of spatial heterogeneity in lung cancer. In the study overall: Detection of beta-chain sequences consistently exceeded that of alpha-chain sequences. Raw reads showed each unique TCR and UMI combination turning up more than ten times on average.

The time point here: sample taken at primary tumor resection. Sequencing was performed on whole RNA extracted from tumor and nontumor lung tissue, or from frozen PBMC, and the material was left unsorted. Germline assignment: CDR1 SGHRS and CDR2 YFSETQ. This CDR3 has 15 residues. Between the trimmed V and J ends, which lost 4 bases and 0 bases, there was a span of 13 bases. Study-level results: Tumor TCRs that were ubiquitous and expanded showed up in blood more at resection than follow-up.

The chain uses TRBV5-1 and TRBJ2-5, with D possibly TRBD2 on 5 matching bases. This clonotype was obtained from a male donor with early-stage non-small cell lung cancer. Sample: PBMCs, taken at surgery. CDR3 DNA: TGCGCCAGCAGCCCAGAGGGTGGGCACCAAGAGACCCAGTACTTC. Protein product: CASSPEGGHQETQYF.